The 22 T cell receptor beta chains listed next were all sequenced from one sample in a study of OX40 agonist ivuxolimab in advanced cancers. The protocol was immunoSEQ multiplex PCR, while the TCRdb copy is restricted to in-frame clones and leaves out a portion. The sample carries 90,000 to 120,000 clones, 90% recorded once. Sequencing used CD4+ or CD8+ T cells sorted from blood, obtained in a trial of the OX40 agonist ivuxolimab. These receptors were taken from an adult with an advanced solid tumor such as melanoma, head and neck, liver or kidney cancer.

V usage is TRBV28 and J usage is TRBJ2-3; 8 bases fit TRBD2. The trim removed 4 bases at V and 1 base at J, leaving 4 bases unmatched. The CDR3 totals 15 residues. CDR1 MDHEN and CDR2 SYDVKM come from the germline V gene. CDR3 sequence reads: CASSYSGMGTDTQYF. DNA of the CDR3: TGTGCCAGCAGTTATAGCGGGATGGGCACAGATACGCAGTATTTT.

The genes are TRBV19 and TRBJ1-4; 9 bases are shared with TRBD1. This CDR3 region has 16 residues. Per germline, CDR1 LNHDA and CDR2 SQIVND (reference sequence). J gave up 8 bases and V 6 bases, and 13 bases lay outside the gene matches. The DNA for the CDR3 is TGTGCCAGTAGCCGATTCGGGGACAGGGTATACGAAAAACTGTTTTTT. Translating it yields CASSRFGDRVYEKLFF.

The V and J genes are TRBV2 and TRBJ2-3; D gene ambiguous. The V end was cut by 4 bases, the J end by 2 bases, with 10 bases between. Per the germline V gene, CDR1 is SNHLY and CDR2 is FYNNEI. The CDR3 contains 14 residues. The CDR3 reads CASSVVGPTDTQYF. The CDR3 DNA reads as TGTGCCAGCAGTGTGGTAGGCCCCACAGATACGCAGTATTTT.

The CDR3 nucleotides read TGCGCCAGCAGCTTAGTTCAGGGCACTGAAGCTTTCTTT. Encoded protein: CASSLVQGTEAFF. This sequence joins TRBV5-1 and TRBJ1-1; D might be TRBD1 (5 bases). Deletions cut 2 bases from V and 4 bases from J, with 9 bases between. Germline CDR1 is SGHRS and CDR2 is YFSETQ. The CDR3 length is 13 residues.

This chain connects TRBV9 to TRBJ2-5, with 7 bases fitting TRBD2. CDR1 SGDLS and CDR2 YYNGEE come from the germline V gene. The CDR3 consists of 16 residues. Trimming cost V 5 bases and J 1 base; bases outside gene matches: 11. The CDR3 spells CASSLGASGLQETQYF. The DNA of the CDR3 is TGTGCCAGCAGTCTTGGAGCTAGCGGACTCCAAGAGACCCAGTACTTC.

The chain joins TRBV4-1 to TRBJ1-2; 10 positions match TRBD1. The trim removed 3 bases at V and 3 bases at J, leaving 1 base unmatched. The CDR3 is 14 amino acids. Germline V gene lookup returns CDR1 MGHRA and CDR2 YSYEKL. In DNA form, the CDR3 reads TGCGCCAGCAGCCAGACAGGGGGCGACTATGGCTACACCTTC. It codes for CASSQTGGDYGYTF.

The chain has TRBV7-8 and TRBJ1-2; a possible D gene is TRBD1 (5 bases). The CDR3 is 13 amino acids. Trimming took off 6 bases at V and 4 bases at J, with 12 bases between the two ends. Per germline, CDR1 SGHVS and CDR2 FQNEAQ. In DNA form, the CDR3 reads TGTGCCAGCAGGCTGGGACTGAGCTATGGCTACACCTTC. It is translated as CASRLGLSYGYTF. The full variable domain, completed using reference TRBV7-8 and TRBJ1-2, is GAGVSQSPRYKVAKRGQDVALRCDPISGHVSLFWYQQALGQGPEFLTYFQNEAQLDKSGLPSDRFFAERPEGSVSTLKIQRTQQEDSAVYLCASRLGLSYGYTFGSGTRLTVV.

The rearrangement uses TRBV4-3 and TRBJ2-5; a possible D gene is TRBD2 (5 bases). V was clipped by 1 base and J by 5 bases, with 14 bases between them. CDR3 length: 15 residues. CDR1 and CDR2 from the germline V gene are LGHNA and YSLEER. CDR3 sequence (DNA): TGCGCCAGCAGCCAAGGCTCCCACCCGGGGGAGACCCAGTACTTC. It encodes CASSQGSHPGETQYF.

This chain joins TRBV6-1 and TRBJ2-1, with 7 nucleotides matching TRBD2. Unmatched junction bases numbered 5, after V lost 4 bases and J lost 8 bases. The CDR3 runs 13 residues. Looked up from germline, CDR1 is MNHNS and CDR2 is SASEGT. The CDR3 protein is CASSGSGNYEQFF. In nucleotides, the CDR3 is TGTGCCAGCAGTGGAAGCGGGAACTATGAGCAGTTCTTC.

This rearrangement joins TRBV4-3 to TRBJ1-4; D is unclear. From germline, CDR1 is LGHNA and CDR2 YSLEER. The CDR3 runs to 15 residues. The germline V and J ends were trimmed by 0 bases and 7 bases, with 12 bases remaining between them. The CDR3 region is CASSQDGIGSEKLFF. CDR3 DNA: TGCGCCAGCAGCCAAGATGGGATCGGCTCTGAAAAACTGTTTTTT.

This chain links TRBV29-1 with TRBJ2-2, with D tentatively TRBD1 or TRBD2 (5 bases each). Trimming cost V 1 base and J 0 bases, with 12 bases left between them. Germline assignment: CDR1 SQVTM and CDR2 ANQGSEA. CDR3 length: 16 residues. CDR3: CSVEGRLGANTGELFF. DNA of the CDR3: TGCAGCGTTGAAGGCCGACTGGGGGCGAACACCGGGGAGCTGTTTTTT.

This sequence joins TRBV4-3 and TRBJ1-1; D unresolved. In germline, CDR1 is LGHNA, CDR2 YSLEER. V shed 5 bases and J shed 1 base, with 11 bases lying between them. The CDR3 sequence is 14 residues long. CDR3: CASSLMGGNTEAFF. The CDR3 nucleotides read TGCGCCAGCAGCTTAATGGGAGGGAACACTGAAGCTTTCTTT.

This clone appeared a single time. The chain employs TRBV10-3 and TRBJ2-7, with 7 bases matching TRBD1. CDR1 is ENHRY and CDR2 is SYGVKD in the germline V gene. Trimming removed 3 bases from V and 0 bases from J; junction bases left unmatched: 5. The CDR3 has 15 residues. CDR3 residues: CAISDQQGTSYEQYF. The DNA of the CDR3 is TGTGCCATCAGTGACCAACAGGGGACCTCCTACGAGCAGTACTTC.

V and J are TRBV7-7 and TRBJ2-2, with D perhaps TRBD2 (5 bases). The CDR3 covers 16 residues. The germline V and J ends were trimmed by 5 bases and 6 bases, with 19 bases remaining between them. CDR1 and CDR2 from the germline V gene are SSHAT and FNYEAQ (reference sequence). CDR3 protein: CASSPNIARAPGELFF. In nucleotides, the CDR3 is TGTGCCAGCAGCCCAAACATCGCGAGGGCACCCGGGGAGCTGTTTTTT.

The V gene is TRBV4-2, the J gene TRBJ1-1; 11 nucleotides align to TRBD1. Germline V gives CDR1 LGHNA, CDR2 YNFKEQ. This CDR3 has 15 residues. The V gene end was trimmed by 3 bases and the J gene end by 4 bases; junction bases not matched to a gene: 4. This CDR3 is CASSHHGTGGTEAFF. The DNA for the CDR3 is TGTGCCAGCAGCCATCACGGGACAGGGGGCACTGAAGCTTTCTTT.

The genes are TRBV7-8 and TRBJ1-5, with D unresolved. This CDR3 is built from 15 residues. V was shortened by 5 bases and J by 0 bases, with 11 bases between the two germline ends. Germline CDR1 reads SGHVS; CDR2 reads FQNEAQ. In nucleotides, the CDR3 is TGTGCCAGCAGCCCAACCCGGGTTAGCAATCAGCCCCAGCATTTT. Protein sequence: CASSPTRVSNQPQHF.

The chain has TRBV5-6 and TRBJ1-3; maybe TRBD1 (5 bases). V lost 1 base and J lost 0, with 11 bases in between. Germline lookup yields CDR1 SGHDT and CDR2 YYEEEE. The CDR3 runs to 16 residues. The CDR3 sequence is CASSLPGPRSGNTIYF. CDR3 nucleotide sequence: TGTGCCAGCAGCTTGCCGGGACCTCGCTCTGGAAACACCATATATTTT.

The V and J genes are TRBV19 and TRBJ2-1; 9 bases match TRBD1. The CDR3 loop spans 16 amino acids. Germline assignment: CDR1 LNHDA and CDR2 SQIVND (reference sequence). With 6 bases clipped from V and 3 bases from J, the junction kept 9 bases outside the gene matches. The CDR3 protein is CASSDRGASGYNEQFF. The DNA for the CDR3 is TGTGCCAGTAGCGACAGGGGGGCTAGCGGCTACAATGAGCAGTTCTTC.

The chain joins TRBV6-1 to TRBJ2-7, with 8 nucleotides matching TRBD2. The junction had 11 bases not matched to a gene; V was cut back by 0 bases and J by 7 bases. CDR1 and CDR2 (germline): MNHNS, SASEGT. The CDR3 is 16 amino acids. The CDR3 protein is CASSEARAGEVLEQYF. As DNA, the CDR3 is TGTGCCAGCAGTGAAGCGCGAGCGGGAGAGGTATTAGAGCAGTACTTC.

The rearrangement links TRBV10-1 to TRBJ2-7; D ambiguous. V lost 7 bases, J lost 5 bases, and 0 bases lay in between. CDR3 length: 8 amino acids. CDR1 and CDR2 from the germline V gene are WNHNN and SYGVQD (reference sequence). The CDR3 nucleotides read TGCGCCAGCAACGAGCAGTACTTC. Translating it yields CASNEQYF.

The V call is TRBV5-6, the J call TRBJ2-1; D is uncertain. The CDR3 is 15 residues long. V was shortened by 1 base and J by 3 bases, with 11 bases between the two germline ends. Germline loops: CDR1 SGHDT, CDR2 YYEEEE. CDR3 protein: CASSLSRIHYNEQFF. CDR3 DNA sequence: TGTGCCAGCAGCTTGTCGAGGATCCACTACAATGAGCAGTTCTTC.

V gene TRBV7-2 combines with J gene TRBJ1-2, with a weak D call TRBD1 (5 bases). Germline V CDR1 and CDR2: SGHTA, FQGNSA. This CDR3 spans 15 amino acids. Trimming left V 5 bases short and J 4 bases short, with 17 bases between. The CDR3 loop reads CASSNLREGGYGYTF. In DNA, the CDR3 is TGTGCCAGCAGCAACCTCAGGGAAGGAGGCTATGGCTACACCTTC.